This TCR beta chain was obtained from a study of technical replicates of blood from several donors. Sequenced by immunoSEQ multiplex PCR; TCRdb stores in-frame clones only, minus some. Here the sample spans tens of thousands of clones, about 94% being singletons. CDR3 length equals 17 residues. Per germline, CDR1 SGHAT and CDR2 FQNNGV. With 5 bases removed from V and 1 base from J, the gap between germline ends came to 15 bases. The gene calls are TRBV11-2 and TRBJ2-6; D is possibly TRBD1 (6 bases). The clonotype comes from a human donor in good health. The sequenced material came from T cells isolated from PBMCs. The CDR3 coding sequence is TGTGCCAGCAGCACCTGGACAGTAGATTCTGGGGCCAACGTCCTGACTTTC. Residues: CASSTWTVDSGANVLTF.